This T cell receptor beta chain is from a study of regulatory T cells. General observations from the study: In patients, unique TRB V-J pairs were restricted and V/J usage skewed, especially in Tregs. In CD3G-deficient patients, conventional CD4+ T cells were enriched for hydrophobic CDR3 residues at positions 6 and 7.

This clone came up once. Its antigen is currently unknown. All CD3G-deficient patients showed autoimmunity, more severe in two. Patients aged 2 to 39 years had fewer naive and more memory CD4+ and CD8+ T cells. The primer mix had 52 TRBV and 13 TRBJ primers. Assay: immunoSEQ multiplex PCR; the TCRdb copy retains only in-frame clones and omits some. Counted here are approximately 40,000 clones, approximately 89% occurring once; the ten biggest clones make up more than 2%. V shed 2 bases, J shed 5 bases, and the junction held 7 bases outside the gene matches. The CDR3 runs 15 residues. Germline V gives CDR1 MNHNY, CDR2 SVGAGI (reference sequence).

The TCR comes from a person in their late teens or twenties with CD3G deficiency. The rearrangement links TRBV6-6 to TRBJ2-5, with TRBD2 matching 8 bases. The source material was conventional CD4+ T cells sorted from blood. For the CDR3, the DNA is TGTGCCAGCAGTTACGGGCGGGAGGTTTTCGAGACCCAGTACTTC. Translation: CASSYGREVFETQYF.